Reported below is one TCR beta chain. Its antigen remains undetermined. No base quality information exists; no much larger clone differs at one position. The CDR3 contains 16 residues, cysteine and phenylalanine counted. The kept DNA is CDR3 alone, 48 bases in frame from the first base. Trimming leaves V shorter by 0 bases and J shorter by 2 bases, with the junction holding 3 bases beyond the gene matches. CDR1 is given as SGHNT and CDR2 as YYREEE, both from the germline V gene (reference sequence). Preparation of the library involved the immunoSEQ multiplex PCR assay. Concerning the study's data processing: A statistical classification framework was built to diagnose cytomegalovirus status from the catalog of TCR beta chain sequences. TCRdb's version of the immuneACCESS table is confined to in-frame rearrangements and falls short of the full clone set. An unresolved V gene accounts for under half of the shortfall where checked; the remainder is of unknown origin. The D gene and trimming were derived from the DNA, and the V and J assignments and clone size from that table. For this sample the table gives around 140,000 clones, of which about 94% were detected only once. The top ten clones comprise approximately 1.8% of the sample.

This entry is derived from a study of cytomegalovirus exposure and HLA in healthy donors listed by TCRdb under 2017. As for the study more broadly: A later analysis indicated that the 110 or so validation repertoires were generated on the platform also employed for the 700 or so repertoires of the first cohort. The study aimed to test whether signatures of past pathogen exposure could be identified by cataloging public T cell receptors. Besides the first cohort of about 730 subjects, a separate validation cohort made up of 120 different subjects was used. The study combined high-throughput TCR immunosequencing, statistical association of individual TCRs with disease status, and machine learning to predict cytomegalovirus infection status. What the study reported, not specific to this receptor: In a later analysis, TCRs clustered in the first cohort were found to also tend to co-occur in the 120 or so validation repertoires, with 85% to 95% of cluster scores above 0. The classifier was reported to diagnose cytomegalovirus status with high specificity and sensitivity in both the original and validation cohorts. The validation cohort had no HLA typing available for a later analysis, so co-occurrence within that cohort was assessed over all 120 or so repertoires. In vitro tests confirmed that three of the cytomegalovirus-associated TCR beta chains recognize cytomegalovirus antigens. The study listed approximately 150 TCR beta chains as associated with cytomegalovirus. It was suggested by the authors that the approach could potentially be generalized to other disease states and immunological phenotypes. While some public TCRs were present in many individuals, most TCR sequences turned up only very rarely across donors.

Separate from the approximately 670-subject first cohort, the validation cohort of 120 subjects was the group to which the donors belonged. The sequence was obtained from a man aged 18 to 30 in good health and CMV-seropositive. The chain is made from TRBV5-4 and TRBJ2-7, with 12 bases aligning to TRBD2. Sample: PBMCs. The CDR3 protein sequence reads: CASSLAGLAGPYEQYF. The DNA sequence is TGTGCCAGCAGCTTGGCCGGACTAGCGGGACCCTACGAGCAGTACTTC. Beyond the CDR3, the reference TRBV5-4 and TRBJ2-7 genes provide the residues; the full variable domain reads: ETGVTQSPTHLIKTRGQQVTLRCSSQSGHNTVSWYQQALGQGPQFIFQYYREEENGRGNFPPRFSGLQFPNYSSELNVNALELDDSALYLCASSLAGLAGPYEQYFGPGTRLTVT.